These 11 T cell receptor beta chains originate from one sample sequenced in a study of blood T cells in healthy people across ages. The use of a sample-barcoded 5' primer and a J-beta primer mix characterized a second PCR of about 7 to 12 cycles. TCRdb reprocessed the 5' RACE reads with MiXCR, giving one entry per CDR3 protein. The sample includes approximately 800,000 distinct CDR3 sequences, approximately 59% seen only once; the top ten take about a quarter. The sequencing sample was made of blood. Source of these receptors: a man aged 25-40 years in good health.

V usage is TRBV2 and J usage is TRBJ2-1; D is uncertain. CDR1 is SNHLY and CDR2 is FYNNEI in the germline V gene. The length of the CDR3 is 12 residues. V lost 2 bases, J lost 15 bases, and 14 bases lay in between. The CDR3 region has the DNA TGTGCCAGCAGTGAAAGGTTGGAAGGTTGGTTCTTC. As protein: CASSERLEGWFF.

The chain is built from TRBV28 and TRBJ2-7; no clear D. V was trimmed by 4 bases and J by 3 bases, leaving 16 bases between them. The CDR3 has 15 amino acids. The germline V gene has CDR1 MDHEN and CDR2 SYDVKM. The CDR3 nucleotides are TGTGCCAGCAGTTCCCTGCGACTGCCCTTCTACGAGCAGTACTTC. Translating gives CASSSLRLPFYEQYF.

This clonotype was seen at least ten times. The rearrangement joins TRBV4-1 to TRBJ2-2; unclear D gene. Deletions cut 7 bases from V and 5 bases from J, with 17 bases between. The CDR3 is 15 residues long. CDR1 is MGHRA and CDR2 is YSYEKL in the germline V gene. The CDR3: CASTNPRTTTGELFF. The CDR3 DNA reads TGCGCCAGCACCAACCCTAGGACGACAACCGGGGAGCTGTTTTTT.

V gene TRBV12-3 or TRBV12-4 combines with J gene TRBJ2-1; no definite D call. Trimming took 6 bases from V and 2 from J, leaving 8 bases between them. The CDR3 extends over 13 amino acids. CDR3 nucleotide sequence: TGTGCCAGCAGGAGACTTACCTACAATGAGCAGTTCTTC. This codes for CASRRLTYNEQFF.

The chain is built from TRBV4-2 and TRBJ1-4; no definite D call. Germline V gives CDR1 LGHNA, CDR2 YNFKEQ. V lost 1 base and J 6 bases, leaving 9 bases between the germline ends. The CDR3 covers 14 residues. The CDR3 is CASSQAGPDEKLFF. The CDR3, as DNA: TGTGCCAGCAGCCAAGCCGGGCCAGATGAAAAACTGTTTTTT.

CDR3 in amino acids: CSAPDRTSGRAKNIQYF. In DNA form, the CDR3 reads TGCAGTGCCCCCGATCGGACCTCCGGCCGAGCCAAAAACATTCAGTACTTC. V and J are TRBV20-1 and TRBJ2-5; D is undetermined. Judging by the DNA end, TRBJ2-4 fits better; the J call may be wrong. The CDR3 has 17 residues. CDR1 is DFQATT and CDR2 is SNEGSKA in the germline V gene (reference sequence).

The V gene is TRBV2, the J gene TRBJ2-4; 13 nucleotides agree with TRBD2. J was trimmed by 6 bases and V by 10 bases; bases with no gene match: 6. The germline V gene encodes CDR1 SNHLY and CDR2 FYNNEI. This CDR3 contains 14 residues. CDR3 sequence reads: CAISGLAGINIQYF. In nucleotides, the CDR3 is TGTGCCATTTCGGGACTAGCGGGGATAAACATTCAGTACTTC.

Many counts were recorded for this clonotype. This chain's CDR3 is CSVGLTGTPGETQYF. The CDR3 DNA reads as TGCAGCGTTGGACTGACCGGGACACCTGGTGAGACCCAGTACTTC. The gene calls are TRBV29-1 and TRBJ2-5, with D maybe TRBD1 (6 bases). The V gene's germline CDR1 is SQVTM and CDR2 ANQGSEA. This CDR3 has 15 amino acids. V was trimmed by 4 bases and J by 5 bases, leaving 20 bases between them.

The rearrangement uses TRBV7-3 and TRBJ2-1; 16 nucleotides match TRBD2. The CDR3 length is 14 residues. V lost 5 bases, J lost 15 bases, and 7 bases stayed unmatched. Germline V gives CDR1 SGHTA, CDR2 FQGTGA. The CDR3, as DNA: TGTGCCAGCAGCACAGGGACTAGCGGGGGGGCCCTGTTCTTC. It codes for CASSTGTSGGALFF.

The gene calls are TRBV10-3 and TRBJ1-2, with TRBD1 as a possible D gene (5 bases). V shed 2 bases and J shed 3 bases, with 13 bases lying between them. Per germline, CDR1 ENHRY and CDR2 SYGVKD. The CDR3 loop spans 15 amino acids. This CDR3 reads CAISEGRGRDYGYTF. CDR3 bases: TGTGCCATCAGTGAGGGCCGGGGCCGGGACTATGGCTACACCTTC.

This chain joins TRBV4-3 and TRBJ2-1; TRBD2 aligns across 8 bases. The junction had 6 bases not matched to a gene; V was cut back by 1 base and J by 4 bases. The length of the CDR3 is 16 residues. Germline assignment: CDR1 LGHNA and CDR2 YSLEER. Written as DNA, the CDR3 is TGCGCCAGCAGCCAAGCCCAGCGGGGGCCTTACAATGAGCAGTTCTTC. Amino acids: CASSQAQRGPYNEQFF.